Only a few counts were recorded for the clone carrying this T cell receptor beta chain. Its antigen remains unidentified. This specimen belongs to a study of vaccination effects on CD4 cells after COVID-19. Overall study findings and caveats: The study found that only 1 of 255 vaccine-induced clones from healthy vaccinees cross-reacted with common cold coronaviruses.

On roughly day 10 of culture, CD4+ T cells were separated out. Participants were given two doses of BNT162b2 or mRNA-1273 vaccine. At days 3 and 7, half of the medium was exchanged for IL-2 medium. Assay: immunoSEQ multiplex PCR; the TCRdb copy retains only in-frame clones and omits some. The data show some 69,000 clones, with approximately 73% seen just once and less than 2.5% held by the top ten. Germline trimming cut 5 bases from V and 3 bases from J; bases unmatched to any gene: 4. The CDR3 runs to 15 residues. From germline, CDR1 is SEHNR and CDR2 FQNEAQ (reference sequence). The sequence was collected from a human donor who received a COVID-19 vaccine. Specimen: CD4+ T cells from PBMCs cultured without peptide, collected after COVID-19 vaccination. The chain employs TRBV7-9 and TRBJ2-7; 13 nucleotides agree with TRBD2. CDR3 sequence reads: CASSPGTSGDYEQYV. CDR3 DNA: TGTGCCAGCAGCCCCGGGACTAGCGGGGACTACGAGCAGTACGTC.